This is a list of T cell receptor beta chains from one sample in a study of cytomegalovirus exposure and HLA in healthy donors. TCRdb keeps only in-frame clones here, not all; method: immunoSEQ multiplex PCR. The sample consists of 130,000 to 150,000 clones, about three quarters of them appearing once. The material sequenced was PBMCs. These receptors were collected from a man in his forties or fifties in good health and CMV-seropositive. Both conserved end residues are part of each CDR3. Fields, in order: clone size, D gene, J gene, CDR3 length, V gene, CDR3 DNA, CDR3 protein. D genes are given only for firm matches. Only part of the rows carry a size: once, few, many, or a class if the clone is expanded.

>NA|NA|TRBJ2-6|12|TRBV6-4
TGTGCCAGCAGTGTCCGACCCCCGGGCCTGACTTTC
CASSVRPPGLTF
>NA|NA|TRBJ1-5|14|TRBV28
TGTGCCAGCAGAAACAATCCCCTTAATCAGCCCCAGCATTTT
CASRNNPLNQPQHF
>NA|TRBD1|TRBJ1-1|17|TRBV27
TGTGCCAGCAGTTTGTTGTCGACAGGGGGTTTGGGTCCCGAAGCTTTCTTT
CASSLLSTGGLGPEAFF
>NA|NA|TRBJ1-5|16|TRBV15
TGTGCCACCGGAGGACGGGGAAGATATAGCAATCAGCCCCAGCATTTT
CATGGRGRYSNQPQHF
>NA|TRBD2|TRBJ2-7|17|TRBV9
TGTGCCAGCAGCGTAAGGACTAGCGGATCTTCCTCCTACGAGCAGTACTTC
CASSVRTSGSSSYEQYF
>NA|NA|TRBJ1-2|13|TRBV5-1
TGCGCCAGCAGCTTGGGTCAGGGCGATGGCTACACCTTC
CASSLGQGDGYTF
>NA|NA|TRBJ2-6|13|TRBV19
TGTGCCAGCACTCCCGGAGGGGGCAACGGCCTGACTTTC
CASTPGGGNGLTF
>NA|TRBD1|TRBJ1-4|15|TRBV11-2
TGTGCCAGCAGCCCGATCCGGGACAGTAATGAAAAACTGTTTTTT
CASSPIRDSNEKLFF
>NA|TRBD2|TRBJ2-1|17|TRBV11-2
TGTGCCAGCACCATCCCGGTGACTAGCGGAATCTACAATGAGCAGTTCTTC
CASTIPVTSGIYNEQFF
>NA|NA|TRBJ2-3|14|TRBV6-6
TGTGCCAGCAGTTACCGAGGGATGCCAGATACGCAGTATTTT
CASSYRGMPDTQYF
>NA|NA|TRBJ1-1|13|TRBV7-2
TGTGCCAGCAGCTTAACCAGGTTGACGGAAGCTTTCTTT
CASSLTRLTEAFF
>NA|TRBD2|TRBJ2-1|15|TRBV5-1
TGCGCCAGCAGCCGCACTAGCGGGAGGGGCAATGAGCAGTTCTTC
CASSRTSGRGNEQFF
>few|NA|TRBJ1-2|12|TRBV18
TGTGCCAGCTCATACCCACAGTATGGCTACACCTTC
CASSYPQYGYTF
>NA|NA|TRBJ1-1|14|TRBV7-3
TGTGCCAGCAGCCTCACAGGTACGAACACTGAAGCTTTCTTT
CASSLTGTNTEAFF
>NA|TRBD1|TRBJ2-5|13|TRBV11-2
TGTGCCAGCAGCTTAGAAAGGGGGCAGACCCAGTACTTC
CASSLERGQTQYF
>NA|NA|TRBJ1-2|11|TRBV20-1
TGCAGTGCGACAGGAACCTATGGCTACACCTTC
CSATGTYGYTF
>NA|TRBD2|TRBJ2-1|15|TRBV9
TGTGCCAGCAGCGTAGGTTTCGGACTAGCCAATGAGCAGTTCTTC
CASSVGFGLANEQFF
>NA|TRBD1|TRBJ1-1|15|TRBV5-1
TGCGCCAGCAGCCCTATACAGGGGGCGCTGGCTGAAGCTTTCTTT
CASSPIQGALAEAFF
>few|NA|TRBJ2-1|17|TRBV19
TGTGCCAGTAGTTCCAGACAGGGAGGTCACTCCTACAATGAGCAGTTCTTC
CASSSRQGGHSYNEQFF
>NA|NA|TRBJ1-1|11|TRBV7-9
TGTGCCAGCAGCTTAAGGAGTGAAGCTTTCTTT
CASSLRSEAFF
>once|TRBD1|TRBJ2-7|14|TRBV5-1
TGCGCCAGCAGCTTAGGGACAGGGACCTACGAGCAGTACTTC
CASSLGTGTYEQYF
>NA|TRBD1|TRBJ2-7|13|TRBV28
TGTGCCAGCAGCCGACAGGGGGCGTCTGAGCAGTACTTC
CASSRQGASEQYF
>NA|TRBD2|TRBJ2-5|16|TRBV5-1
TGCGCCAGCAGCTTGGGGGCTAGCGGGATCCAAGAGACCCAGTACTTC
CASSLGASGIQETQYF
>NA|NA|TRBJ2-7|13|TRBV11-3
TGTGCCAGCAGCCGGGACACCACCTACGAGCAGTACTTC
CASSRDTTYEQYF
>NA|NA|TRBJ2-2|17|TRBV4-1
TGCGCCAGCAGCCAAGATCCCGGACTAAGAGGGACCGGGGAGCTGTTTTTT
CASSQDPGLRGTGELFF
>NA|NA|TRBJ2-1|13|TRBV6-5
TGTGCCAGCAGTTACGACACCTACAATGAGCAGTTCTTC
CASSYDTYNEQFF
>NA|NA|TRBJ1-1|15|TRBV9
TGTGCCAGCAGCGTACGGAGTTCCTTGAACACTGAAGCTTTCTTT
CASSVRSSLNTEAFF
>once|TRBD2|TRBJ2-7|14|TRBV7-9
TGTGCCAGCAGCTCGACTAGCGGTGGCTACGAGCAGTACTTC
CASSSTSGGYEQYF
>once|NA|TRBJ2-1|12|TRBV29-1
TGCAGCGTTATACAGCCGTACAATGAGCAGTTCTTC
CSVIQPYNEQFF
>NA|TRBD2|TRBJ2-3|18|TRBV5-1
TGCGCCAGCAGCTTGGGGGTCGGGACTAGCGGGAGTGGAGATACGCAGTATTTT
CASSLGVGTSGSGDTQYF
>once|NA|TRBJ1-1|15|TRBV18
TGTGCCAGCTCACCGAGAGTGGGAGGGAACACTGAAGCTTTCTTT
CASSPRVGGNTEAFF
>NA|NA|TRBJ2-2|14|TRBV16
TGTGCCAGCAGCCAATCTACGGGCACCGGGGAGCTGTTTTTT
CASSQSTGTGELFF
>NA|TRBD2|TRBJ2-3|15|TRBV7-2
TGTGCCAGCAGCAGACTAGCGGGATTGGTGGATACGCAGTATTTT
CASSRLAGLVDTQYF
>NA|TRBD1|TRBJ2-7|13|TRBV29-1
TGCAGCGGTACCGGGACAGGGTCCTACGAGCAGTACTTC
CSGTGTGSYEQYF
>NA|NA|TRBJ2-7|14|TRBV7-2
TGTGCCAGCAGCTTAGCGGAGGGCCGCCACGAGCAGTACTTC
CASSLAEGRHEQYF
>NA|TRBD2|TRBJ2-1|18|TRBV7-9
TGTGCCAGCAGCTCGGGACTAGCGGGGGGCCCCATCTACAATGAGCAGTTCTTC
CASSSGLAGGPIYNEQFF
>NA|NA|TRBJ1-1|14|TRBV11-3
TGTGCCAGCAGCTTAAGCGGGATGAACACTGAAGCTTTCTTT
CASSLSGMNTEAFF